Below, 8 T cell receptor beta chains from the same sample are listed, as sequenced in a study of shared clonotypes between healthy human individuals. Naive CD8 populations comprised CD45RO-negative cells positively selected for CCR7, excluding terminally differentiated effector memory CD45RA+ cells. Using immunoSEQ multiplex PCR, the repertoire was profiled, and TCRdb retains in-frame clones only, with some absent. Seen here are hundreds of thousands of clones, 85% to 95% observed once, and the top ten hold approximately 25%. The sequenced sample consisted of naive CD8+ T cells sorted from blood. These receptors originate from a man aged 30 to 39 in good health.

The genes are TRBV12-2 and TRBJ2-7; the DNA was not used to check the table's D call, TRBD2. TRBV12-2 is termed a pseudogene. The CDR3 consists of 18 residues. CDR3: CASRLPRAGGYVSYEQYF. DNA for the CDR3: TGTGCAAGTCGCCTACCCCGGGCGGGAGGTTATGTCTCCTACGAGCAGTACTTC.

This rearrangement joins TRBV27 to TRBJ1-2; the D gene is possibly TRBD1 (6 bases). Germline CDR1 reads MNHEY; CDR2 reads SMNVEV (reference sequence). V was trimmed by 4 bases and J by 3 bases, leaving 9 bases between them. The CDR3 consists of 13 residues. The CDR3: CASSSGGYYGYTF. DNA of the CDR3: TGTGCCAGCAGTTCGGGGGGCTACTATGGCTACACCTTC.

The chain couples TRBV7-2 to TRBJ2-7; 9 positions match TRBD1. V lost 6 bases and J lost 5; bases outside the gene matches: 5. Germline CDR1 reads SGHTA; CDR2 reads FQGNSA. The CDR3 covers 13 residues. This CDR3 reads CASRRQGGHEQYF. Here the CDR3 DNA reads TGTGCCAGCAGGAGACAGGGGGGTCACGAGCAGTACTTC.

Only one count was recorded for this clone. This sequence joins TRBV7-9 and TRBJ2-2; 9 positions match TRBD1. Per germline, CDR1 SEHNR and CDR2 FQNEAQ (reference sequence). The CDR3 has 13 residues. J was trimmed by 7 bases and V by 8 bases; bases with no gene match: 5. The CDR3 coding sequence is TGTGCCAGCCGGACAGGGGCCGGCGGGGAGCTGTTTTTT. As protein: CASRTGAGGELFF. The full variable domain, in which reference TRBV7-9 and TRBJ2-2 provide the parts outside the CDR3, is DTGVSQNPRHKITKRGQNVTFRCDPISEHNRLYWYRQTLGQGPEFLTYFQNEAQLEKSRLLSDRFSAERPKGSFSTLEIQRTEQGDSAMYLCASRTGAGGELFFGEGSRLTVL.

The chain couples TRBV19 to TRBJ2-2; D is unresolved. CDR1 is LNHDA and CDR2 is SQIVND in the germline V gene (reference sequence). V was trimmed by 1 base and J by 7 bases, leaving 10 bases between them. The CDR3 extends over 14 amino acids. This CDR3 is CASSIGPRYGELFF. CDR3 nucleotide sequence: TGTGCCAGTAGTATAGGGCCTCGATACGGGGAGCTGTTTTTT.

The chain joins TRBV7-9 to TRBJ1-3; D remains unclear. The germline V and J ends were trimmed by 6 bases and 7 bases, with 16 bases remaining between them. CDR3 size: 14 residues. Germline CDR1 is SEHNR and CDR2 is FQNEAQ (reference sequence). The CDR3 loop reads CASSLTAGGNTIYF. As DNA, the CDR3 is TGTGCCAGCAGTTTAACTGCAGGCGGGAACACCATATATTTT. Filled out from reference TRBV7-9 and TRBJ1-3, the complete variable domain reads DTGVSQNPRHKITKRGQNVTFRCDPISEHNRLYWYRQTLGQGPEFLTYFQNEAQLEKSRLLSDRFSAERPKGSFSTLEIQRTEQGDSAMYLCASSLTAGGNTIYFGEGSWLTVV.

V is TRBV30 and J is TRBJ2-3; a possible D gene is TRBD2 (5 bases). Germline V gene data show CDR1 as GTSNPN and CDR2 as SVGIG (reference sequence). Trimming took off 2 bases at V and 3 bases at J, with 15 bases between the two ends. The CDR3 loop spans 15 amino acids. CDR3 loop: CAWSLLAGGTDTQYF. The CDR3 DNA is TGTGCCTGGAGTCTCTTGGCAGGAGGAACAGATACGCAGTATTTT.

The genes are TRBV9 and TRBJ2-7; 9 positions match TRBD1. Germline V CDR1 and CDR2: SGDLS, YYNGEE. The CDR3 consists of 15 residues. The ends lost 5 bases at V and 1 base at J; junction bases unmatched: 7. For the CDR3, the DNA is TGTGCCAGCAGTAAAGGACAGGGGTTATCCTACGAGCAGTACTTC. As protein: CASSKGQGLSYEQYF.